This T cell receptor beta chain was obtained from a study of cytomegalovirus exposure and HLA in healthy donors. About the study: Out of 150 million to 200 million T cells, an earlier analysis found more than 95 million unique TCR beta sequences in total.

General study points: According to an earlier analysis, most TCR beta V segments yielded productive rearrangements about 90% or about 30% of the time. The authors reported that TCR beta sequences could predict HLA-A and HLA-B alleles. These predictions were accurate for most subjects in the first cohort.

Primers for the PCR totalled 60 Vbeta and 13 Jbeta. Profiling relied on immunoSEQ multiplex PCR, and the TCRdb table lists in-frame clones only, not all of them. Among tens of thousands of clones listed, about 71% were seen once. CDR3 length: 16 residues. The J segment lost 1 base and the V segment lost 5 bases, leaving 10 bases of the junction unmatched. Germline loops: CDR1 MDHEN, CDR2 SYDVKM. Concerning this clone itself: Its antigen is undetermined. The same CDR3 can be traced to other DNA sequences in this sample.

Input material: PBMCs. The receptor comes from a woman between 35 and 50 years old in good health and CMV-seronegative. The V and J genes are TRBV28 and TRBJ2-5; TRBD1 aligns across 7 bases. CDR3 residues: CASSPRQGLGQETQYF. CDR3 nucleotide sequence: TGTGCCAGCAGTCCTCGACAGGGATTGGGCCAAGAGACCCAGTACTTC.